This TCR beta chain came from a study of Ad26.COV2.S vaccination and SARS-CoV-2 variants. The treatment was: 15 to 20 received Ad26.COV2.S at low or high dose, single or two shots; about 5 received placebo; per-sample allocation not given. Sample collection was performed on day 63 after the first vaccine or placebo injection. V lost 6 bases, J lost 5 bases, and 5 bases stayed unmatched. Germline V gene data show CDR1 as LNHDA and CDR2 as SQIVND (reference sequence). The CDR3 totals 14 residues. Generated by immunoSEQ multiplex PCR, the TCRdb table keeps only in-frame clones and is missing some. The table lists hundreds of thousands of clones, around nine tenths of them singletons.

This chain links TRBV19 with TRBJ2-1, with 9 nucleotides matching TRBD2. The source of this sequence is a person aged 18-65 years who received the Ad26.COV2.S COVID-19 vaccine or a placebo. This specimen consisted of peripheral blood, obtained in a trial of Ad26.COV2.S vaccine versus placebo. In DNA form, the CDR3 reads TGTGCCAGTAGGCGGACTAGCGACAACAATGAGCAGTTCTTC. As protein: CASRRTSDNNEQFF.